These 9 T cell receptor beta chains came from one sample sequenced in a study of CD8+CD57+ T cells in acquired aplastic anemia. The template for TCR beta VDJ and CDR3 sequence profiling was genomic DNA. TCRdb ran MiXCR on the reads and lists one entry per CDR3 protein. The sample has about 180,000 distinct CDR3 sequences; around half are singletons. Sequenced patients had shown CD8+CD57+ cell expansion by flow cytometry. Source material: sorted CD4+, CD8+, or CD8+CD57+ T cells (not recorded which) from PBMCs. The receptors derive from a human donor with aplastic anemia.

The rearrangement links TRBV20-1 to TRBJ1-2, with 7 bases fitting TRBD1. The ends lost 3 bases at V and 7 bases at J; junction bases unmatched: 2. The CDR3 totals 11 residues. Germline assignment: CDR1 DFQATT and CDR2 SNEGSKA (reference sequence). The chain's CDR3 is CSASNRGGYTF. In nucleotides, the CDR3 is TGCAGTGCTAGTAACAGGGGTGGCTACACCTTC.

The rearrangement joins TRBV7-4 to TRBJ2-7; D is possibly TRBD1 or TRBD2 (5 bases each). CDR3 length: 12 amino acids. Between the trimmed V and J ends, which lost 8 bases and 7 bases, there was a span of 15 bases. The germline V gene has CDR1 SGHVT and CDR2 SQSDAQ. CDR3: CASGTAEREQYF. CDR3 nucleotide sequence: TGTGCCAGCGGGACGGCGGAGAGGGAGCAGTACTTC.

This clonotype was counted only a few times. The chain combines TRBV20-1 with TRBJ2-3; D unresolved. CDR3 length: 12 residues. The V end was cut by 6 bases, the J end by 6 bases, with 13 bases between. Per the germline V gene, CDR1 is DFQATT and CDR2 is SNEGSKA (reference sequence). CDR3 region: CSALPTVDTQYF. The CDR3 nucleotides are TGCAGTGCCCTTCCCACGGTTGATACGCAGTATTTT.

V and J are TRBV15 and TRBJ1-2; no firm D call. Deletions cut 0 bases from V and 2 bases from J, with 4 bases between. The CDR3 covers 13 residues. From germline, CDR1 is LNHNV and CDR2 YYDKDF (reference sequence). In DNA form, the CDR3 reads TGTGCCACCAGCAGAGATCCCAACTATGGCTACACCTTC. Translated, it gives CATSRDPNYGYTF.

About this clonotype: This may stem from a read error, because a much larger clone lies one nucleotide away. This chain joins TRBV5-1 and TRBJ2-3, with TRBD1 matching 7 bases. Germline V gene lookup returns CDR1 SGHRS and CDR2 YFSETQ. The CDR3 loop spans 15 amino acids. The CDR3, as DNA: TGCGCCAGCAGCTTCCTGGGACAGAGGACAGATATGCAGTATTTT. Protein sequence: CASSFLGQRTDMQYF.

V gene TRBV2 combines with J gene TRBJ1-6; TRBD1 matches at 8 bases. The CDR3 loop spans 13 amino acids. The trim removed 4 bases at V and 9 bases at J, leaving 2 bases unmatched. Germline V gives CDR1 SNHLY, CDR2 FYNNEI. The CDR3, as DNA: TGTGCCAGCAGTGCCAGGGGGCGTTCACCCCTCCACTTT. Protein product: CASSARGRSPLHF. The full variable domain, its missing parts supplied by reference TRBV2 and TRBJ1-6, is EPEVTQTPSHQVTQMGQEVILRCVPISNHLYFYWYRQILGQKVEFLVSFYNNEISEKSEIFDDQFSVERPDGSNFTLKIRSTKLEDSAMYFCASSARGRSPLHFGNGTRLTVT.

This clonotype was seen many times. The chain uses TRBV20-1 and TRBJ1-1; no clear D gene. The CDR3 has 14 residues. The germline V gene encodes CDR1 DFQATT and CDR2 SNEGSKA (reference sequence). The ends were cut back, 5 bases at V and 3 bases at J, with 16 bases in the middle. CDR3 nucleotide sequence: TGCAGTGCTTCACCCGGGAGTAGGGACACTGAAGCTTTCTTT. Encoded protein: CSASPGSRDTEAFF.

This clonotype was observed once. The chain has TRBV24-1 and TRBJ2-7; D ambiguous. The CDR3 consists of 12 residues. V was clipped by 3 bases and J by 7 bases, with 9 bases between them. Germline assignment: CDR1 KGHDR and CDR2 SFDVKD. CDR3 bases: TGTGCCACCAGTGATACAAGGCGGGAGCAGTACTTC. Its translation: CATSDTRREQYF.

The chain is built from TRBV29-1 and TRBJ2-1; 7 nucleotides agree with TRBD1. Germline loops: CDR1 SQVTM, CDR2 ANQGSEA. This CDR3 comprises 12 residues. With 6 bases clipped from V and 9 bases from J, the junction kept 8 bases outside the gene matches. CDR3: CSVADREPEQFF. The CDR3 bases are TGCAGCGTGGCCGACAGGGAACCTGAGCAGTTCTTC.